This T cell receptor (beta chain) is drawn from a study of shared clonotypes between healthy human individuals. Data came from immunoSEQ multiplex PCR; TCRdb stores just in-frame clones and leaves some out. Found here are approximately 1.5 million clones, around 98% of them singletons; the top ten hold 0.4% to 0.55%. The V gene end was trimmed by 2 bases and the J gene end by 0 bases; junction bases not matched to a gene: 1. Germline CDR1 reads MNHNS; CDR2 reads SASEGT. The CDR3 is made up of 15 amino acids. With respect to this clone: What it binds is unknown. This specimen includes other DNA sequences encoding the same CDR3.

Study-wide results and limits: When compared with the clonotypes that were shared by all four sorted-subset donors, the non-shared clonotypes turned out to have lower generation probabilities.

The specimen sequenced was naive CD4+ T cells sorted from blood. Subset of the sample: CD45RA+ positively selected. The TCR comes from a young man in good health. V and J are TRBV6-1 and TRBJ2-1; 7 positions agree with TRBD1. The CDR3 DNA reads TGTGCCAGCAGTGAACGACAGGGCTCCTACAATGAGCAGTTCTTC. Its translation: CASSERQGSYNEQFF.